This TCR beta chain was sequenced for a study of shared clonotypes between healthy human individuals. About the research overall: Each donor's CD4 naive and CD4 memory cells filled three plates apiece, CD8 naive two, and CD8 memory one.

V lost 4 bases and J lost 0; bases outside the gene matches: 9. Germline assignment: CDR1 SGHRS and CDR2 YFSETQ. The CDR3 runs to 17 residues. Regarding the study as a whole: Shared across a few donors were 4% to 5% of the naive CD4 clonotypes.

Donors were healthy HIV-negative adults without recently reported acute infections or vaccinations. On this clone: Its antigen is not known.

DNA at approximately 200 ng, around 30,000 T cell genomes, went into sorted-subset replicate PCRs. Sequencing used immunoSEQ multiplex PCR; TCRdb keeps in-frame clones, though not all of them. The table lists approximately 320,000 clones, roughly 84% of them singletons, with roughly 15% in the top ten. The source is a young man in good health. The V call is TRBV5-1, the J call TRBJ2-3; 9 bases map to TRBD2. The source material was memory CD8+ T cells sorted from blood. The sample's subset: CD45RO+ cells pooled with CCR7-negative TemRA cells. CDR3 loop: CASSDPGLALSTDTQYF. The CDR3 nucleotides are TGCGCCAGCAGCGACCCGGGACTAGCATTGAGCACAGATACGCAGTATTTT. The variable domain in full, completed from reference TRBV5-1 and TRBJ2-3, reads KAGVTQTPRYLIKTRGQQVTLSCSPISGHRSVSWYQQTPGQGLQFLFEYFSETQRNKGNFPGRFSGRQFSNSRSEMNVSTLELGDSALYLCASSDPGLALSTDTQYFGPGTRLTVL.